These T cell receptor beta chains were read from a single sample in a study of PD-L1 blockade in urothelial cancer. TCRdb keeps only in-frame clones here, not all; method: immunoSEQ multiplex PCR. The sample holds about 69,000 clones, roughly nine tenths seen once. The input for sequencing was PBMCs, taken around atezolizumab (anti-PD-L1) treatment. The receptors come from a man in his sixties with urothelial cancer. Each CDR3 is given with its conserved first and last residue. D genes are given only for firm matches. Clone size is stated in some rows and not others, as once, few, many or a class when expanded.

d_call: TRBD1
clone_size: NA
v_call: TRBV19
j_call: TRBJ2-1
cdr3_aa: CASSVNRGAANEQFF
cdr3_nt: TGTGCCAGTAGTGTGAACAGGGGTGCGGCAAATGAGCAGTTCTTC

d_call: TRBD2
clone_size: NA
v_call: TRBV7-9
j_call: TRBJ2-1
cdr3_aa: CASSLAGGNEQFF
cdr3_nt: TGTGCCAGCAGCTTAGCGGGGGGGAATGAGCAGTTCTTC

d_call: NA
clone_size: NA
v_call: TRBV7-2
j_call: TRBJ1-2
cdr3_aa: CASGLTGLDGYTF
cdr3_nt: TGTGCCAGCGGGCTGACAGGCCTGGATGGCTACACCTTC

d_call: TRBD2
clone_size: NA
v_call: TRBV9
j_call: TRBJ2-5
cdr3_aa: CASSASGSWETQYF
cdr3_nt: TGTGCCAGCAGCGCTAGCGGGAGCTGGGAGACCCAGTACTTC

d_call: TRBD2
clone_size: NA
v_call: TRBV7-2
j_call: TRBJ2-1
cdr3_aa: CASSTRTSGREEQFF
cdr3_nt: TGTGCCAGCAGCACCAGGACTAGCGGGAGGGAGGAGCAGTTCTTC

d_call: NA
clone_size: once
v_call: TRBV7-9
j_call: TRBJ2-7
cdr3_aa: CASSLGWVQASYEQYF
cdr3_nt: TGTGCCAGCAGCTTAGGGTGGGTTCAGGCCTCCTACGAGCAGTACTTC

d_call: NA
clone_size: NA
v_call: TRBV6-1
j_call: TRBJ2-5
cdr3_aa: CASSEMWGGVQETQYF
cdr3_nt: TGTGCCAGCAGTGAAATGTGGGGGGGCGTCCAAGAGACCCAGTACTTC

d_call: TRBD1
clone_size: NA
v_call: TRBV6-1
j_call: TRBJ1-2
cdr3_aa: CASQPGTGVGYTF
cdr3_nt: TGTGCCAGTCAGCCCGGGACAGGGGTTGGCTACACCTTC

d_call: NA
clone_size: NA
v_call: TRBV27
j_call: TRBJ2-7
cdr3_aa: CASSLQGNSYEQYF
cdr3_nt: TGTGCCAGCAGTTTACAGGGTAACTCCTACGAGCAGTACTTC

d_call: NA
clone_size: few
v_call: TRBV6-5
j_call: TRBJ2-1
cdr3_aa: CASREGLYNEQFF
cdr3_nt: TGTGCCAGCAGGGAGGGACTCTATAATGAGCAGTTCTTC

d_call: NA
clone_size: few
v_call: TRBV7-2
j_call: TRBJ2-2
cdr3_aa: CASSLAGTTNTGELFF
cdr3_nt: TGTGCCAGCAGCTTAGCTGGGACAACGAACACCGGGGAGCTGTTTTTT

d_call: NA
clone_size: once
v_call: TRBV7-6
j_call: TRBJ2-3
cdr3_aa: CASSSGSTVAGTDTQYF
cdr3_nt: TGTGCCAGCAGCTCTGGGTCGACAGTGGCCGGCACAGATACGCAGTATTTT

d_call: TRBD2
clone_size: NA
v_call: TRBV5-1
j_call: TRBJ2-3
cdr3_aa: CASSLRGLAGGRLRDTQYF
cdr3_nt: TGCGCCAGCAGCTTGAGGGGACTAGCGGGAGGTCGGTTGAGAGATACGCAGTATTTT

d_call: TRBD2
clone_size: NA
v_call: TRBV7-2
j_call: TRBJ2-7
cdr3_aa: CASSLAPSGNHYEQYF
cdr3_nt: TGTGCCAGCAGCTTAGCGCCTAGCGGGAACCACTACGAGCAGTACTTC

d_call: NA
clone_size: NA
v_call: TRBV2
j_call: TRBJ1-6
cdr3_aa: CASSGEDNSPLHF
cdr3_nt: TGTGCCAGCAGTGGAGAAGATAATTCACCCCTCCACTTT

d_call: TRBD2
clone_size: NA
v_call: TRBV6-5
j_call: TRBJ2-7
cdr3_aa: CASSYSLAGGPYEQYF
cdr3_nt: TGTGCCAGCAGTTACTCACTAGCGGGAGGCCCCTACGAGCAGTACTTC

d_call: TRBD1
clone_size: NA
v_call: TRBV5-6
j_call: TRBJ1-2
cdr3_aa: CASSLGWTGLTNYGYTF
cdr3_nt: TGTGCCAGCAGCTTGGGATGGACAGGCCTAACTAACTATGGCTACACCTTC

d_call: NA
clone_size: NA
v_call: TRBV28
j_call: TRBJ1-2
cdr3_aa: CASATGVLALF
cdr3_nt: TGTGCCAGCGCAACTGGAGTCCTCGCCCTTTTC

d_call: TRBD1
clone_size: NA
v_call: TRBV6-5
j_call: TRBJ1-1
cdr3_aa: CASSSPEDRGRAFF
cdr3_nt: TGTGCCAGCAGTTCCCCAGAGGACAGGGGGCGAGCTTTCTTT

d_call: TRBD1
clone_size: NA
v_call: TRBV19
j_call: TRBJ1-3
cdr3_aa: CASSTDRVGNTIYF
cdr3_nt: TGTGCCAGTAGTACAGACAGGGTTGGAAACACCATATATTTT

d_call: TRBD2
clone_size: NA
v_call: TRBV27
j_call: TRBJ2-1
cdr3_aa: CASRGLGAGGPGEQFF
cdr3_nt: TGTGCCAGCAGAGGATTAGGAGCGGGAGGGCCGGGTGAGCAGTTCTTC

d_call: NA
clone_size: NA
v_call: TRBV2
j_call: TRBJ2-5
cdr3_aa: CASSDPGAFQETQYF
cdr3_nt: TGTGCCAGCAGTGATCCAGGGGCCTTCCAAGAGACCCAGTACTTC

d_call: NA
clone_size: NA
v_call: TRBV7-2
j_call: TRBJ1-3
cdr3_aa: CASSSPETGSGSGNTIYF
cdr3_nt: TGTGCCAGCAGCTCCCCTGAGACAGGATCGGGCTCTGGAAACACCATATATTTT

d_call: NA
clone_size: NA
v_call: TRBV5-8
j_call: TRBJ1-1
cdr3_aa: CASSLVRSTEAFF
cdr3_nt: TGTGCCAGCAGCTTGGTGAGGTCCACTGAAGCTTTCTTT

d_call: TRBD1
clone_size: NA
v_call: TRBV5-4
j_call: TRBJ1-1
cdr3_aa: CASSLGTGARNTEAFF
cdr3_nt: TGTGCCAGCAGCCTAGGGACAGGGGCGAGGAACACTGAAGCTTTCTTT

d_call: TRBD1
clone_size: NA
v_call: TRBV4-1
j_call: TRBJ2-7
cdr3_aa: CASSQEPGQGASFSYEQYF
cdr3_nt: TGCGCCAGCAGCCAGGAACCGGGACAGGGGGCATCCTTCTCCTACGAGCAGTACTTC

d_call: NA
clone_size: few
v_call: TRBV7-2
j_call: TRBJ1-5
cdr3_aa: CASSSQSDQPQHF
cdr3_nt: TGTGCCAGCAGCTCCCAGTCAGATCAGCCCCAGCATTTT

d_call: NA
clone_size: NA
v_call: TRBV7-2
j_call: TRBJ2-7
cdr3_aa: CASSPLAVNRFEQYF
cdr3_nt: TGTGCCAGCAGCCCACTCGCCGTGAATCGTTTCGAGCAGTACTTC

d_call: TRBD1
clone_size: NA
v_call: TRBV4-1
j_call: TRBJ2-5
cdr3_aa: CASSQVDRGPETQYF
cdr3_nt: TGCGCCAGCAGCCAGGTGGACAGGGGGCCGGAGACCCAGTACTTC

d_call: TRBD2
clone_size: NA
v_call: TRBV15
j_call: TRBJ2-1
cdr3_aa: CATSGDSGRPLLYNEQFF
cdr3_nt: TGTGCCACCAGCGGGGATAGCGGGAGACCTTTATTGTACAATGAGCAGTTCTTC

d_call: NA
clone_size: NA
v_call: TRBV7-9
j_call: TRBJ1-5
cdr3_aa: CASSLSGFGNQPQHF
cdr3_nt: TGTGCCAGCAGCTTATCAGGGTTTGGCAATCAGCCCCAGCATTTT

d_call: TRBD2
clone_size: NA
v_call: TRBV6-1
j_call: TRBJ2-7
cdr3_aa: CASLLAGLLYEQYF
cdr3_nt: TGTGCCAGCCTACTAGCGGGGCTCCTCTACGAGCAGTACTTC

d_call: NA
clone_size: NA
v_call: TRBV7-9
j_call: TRBJ2-5
cdr3_aa: CASSFGRGEGETQYF
cdr3_nt: TGTGCCAGCAGCTTCGGCAGGGGTGAGGGAGAGACCCAGTACTTC

d_call: TRBD1
clone_size: NA
v_call: TRBV5-8
j_call: TRBJ2-7
cdr3_aa: CASSLSGQVYEQYF
cdr3_nt: TGTGCCAGCAGCTTGTCGGGACAGGTCTACGAGCAGTACTTC

d_call: NA
clone_size: NA
v_call: TRBV14
j_call: TRBJ2-5
cdr3_aa: CASSQVKRRETQYF
cdr3_nt: TGTGCCAGCAGCCAAGTCAAACGGAGGGAGACCCAGTACTTC

d_call: NA
clone_size: NA
v_call: TRBV25-1
j_call: TRBJ2-7
cdr3_aa: CASSFSYEQYF
cdr3_nt: TGTGCCAGCAGTTTCTCTTACGAGCAGTACTTC

d_call: TRBD2
clone_size: NA
v_call: TRBV9
j_call: TRBJ2-5
cdr3_aa: CASSVGLASVGETQYF
cdr3_nt: TGTGCCAGCAGCGTGGGACTAGCGAGCGTAGGCGAGACCCAGTACTTC

d_call: NA
clone_size: NA
v_call: TRBV19
j_call: TRBJ2-1
cdr3_aa: CASGANLWGDDEQFF
cdr3_nt: TGTGCCAGTGGAGCTAACCTTTGGGGCGACGATGAGCAGTTCTTC

d_call: TRBD2
clone_size: NA
v_call: TRBV4-1
j_call: TRBJ2-7
cdr3_aa: CASSQDRSGGTGSYEQYF
cdr3_nt: TGCGCCAGCAGCCAAGATCGGAGCGGGGGGACCGGCTCCTACGAGCAGTACTTC

d_call: NA
clone_size: once
v_call: TRBV4-1
j_call: TRBJ2-7
cdr3_aa: CASSQIFSAQAEQYF
cdr3_nt: TGCGCCAGCAGCCAAATTTTTTCTGCTCAAGCCGAGCAGTACTTC

d_call: NA
clone_size: NA
v_call: TRBV5-1
j_call: TRBJ1-1
cdr3_aa: CASSLDPQNTEAFF
cdr3_nt: TGCGCCAGCAGCTTGGATCCACAGAACACTGAAGCTTTCTTT

d_call: NA
clone_size: NA
v_call: TRBV29-1
j_call: TRBJ1-2
cdr3_aa: CSVEGRGWSDYGYTF
cdr3_nt: TGCAGCGTTGAGGGCAGGGGCTGGTCGGACTATGGCTACACCTTC

d_call: TRBD2
clone_size: NA
v_call: TRBV13
j_call: TRBJ2-2
cdr3_aa: CASSFAGGPGGELFF
cdr3_nt: TGTGCCAGCAGCTTTGCGGGAGGGCCCGGCGGGGAGCTGTTTTTT

d_call: NA
clone_size: NA
v_call: TRBV6-6
j_call: TRBJ1-4
cdr3_aa: CASSFGPPGEKLFF
cdr3_nt: TGTGCCAGCAGTTTTGGGCCGCCGGGGGAAAAACTGTTTTTT